This entry describes one TCR beta chain. What it binds is not known. The sample originates from a study of CD4 T cells in relation to SARS-CoV-2 and coronaviruses. Overall study: Convalescent patients had median age about 40 years, range roughly 20 to 72.

Data came from immunoSEQ multiplex PCR; TCRdb stores just in-frame clones and leaves some out. The sample lists tens of thousands of clones, more than 75% occurring once. Specimen: memory CD4+ T cells from PBMCs, cultured in vitro. The receptor comes from an adult with COVID-19.

CDR3 coding DNA: TGCGCCAGCAGCCAACGCCGGGGGGACATAGGCGGGGAGCTGTTTTTT. Amino acid sequence: CASSQRRGDIGGELFF. The chain carries TRBV4-1 and TRBJ2-2; tentatively, D is TRBD2 (7 bases). The germline V gene has CDR1 MGHRA and CDR2 YSYEKL. Trimming removed 2 bases from V and 7 bases from J, with 17 bases in between. The CDR3 is made up of 16 amino acids.